These 13 T cell receptor beta chains were sequenced from one sample in a study of blood T cell repertoires in COVID-19. TCRdb keeps only in-frame clones here, not all; method: immunoSEQ multiplex PCR. The repertoire consists of roughly 130,000 clones, with about 86% occurring once and the leading ten covering approximately 9.1%. Sample: PBMCs or T cells enriched from blood (not recorded which). The receptors come from a man in his forties or fifties who had recovered from COVID-19.

Here the CDR3 reads CASSGQGISNQPQHF. The CDR3, as DNA: TGTGCCAGCAGTGGACAGGGGATAAGCAATCAGCCCCAGCATTTT. The chain employs TRBV2 and TRBJ1-5; 8 nucleotides align to TRBD1. The V and J ends lost 4 bases and 1 base, in that order; junction bases with no gene match: 3. There are 15 residues in the CDR3. Germline CDR1 and CDR2: SNHLY and FYNNEI.

The chain's CDR3 is CASSIDSWGTGGNTIYF. CDR3 in DNA: TGTGCCAGTAGTATAGATTCGTGGGGGACAGGAGGGAACACCATATATTTT. V usage is TRBV19 and J usage is TRBJ1-3; TRBD1 matches at 8 bases. This CDR3 has 17 residues. Germline V gives CDR1 LNHDA, CDR2 SQIVND (reference sequence). Trimming removed 0 bases from V and 7 bases from J; junction bases left unmatched: 11.

The V and J genes are TRBV5-1 and TRBJ1-2; TRBD1 matches at 8 bases. V trimming: 0 bases; J trimming: 8 bases; junction bases outside the gene matches: 15. The CDR3 loop spans 17 amino acids. Per germline, CDR1 SGHRS and CDR2 YFSETQ. This CDR3 reads CASSLEPGGNLASGYTF. CDR3 sequence (DNA): TGCGCCAGCAGCTTGGAGCCAGGGGGCAACCTAGCTAGCGGCTACACCTTC.

The gene calls are TRBV5-1 and TRBJ2-5, with 8 bases that match TRBD1. The V gene's germline CDR1 is SGHRS and CDR2 YFSETQ. This CDR3 comprises 15 residues. V lost 7 bases and J lost 2; bases outside the gene matches: 10. The CDR3 DNA follows: TGCGCCAGCCAATCCACCGGGACAGGACAAGAGACCCAGTACTTC. As protein: CASQSTGTGQETQYF.

The J gene is TRBJ2-2, the V gene TRBV9; TRBD2 is a possible D gene (5 bases). V was shortened by 3 bases and J by 3 bases, with 6 bases between the two germline ends. In germline, CDR1 is SGDLS, CDR2 YYNGEE. The CDR3 loop spans 13 amino acids. CDR3 protein: CASSEGDTGELFF. As DNA, the CDR3 is TGTGCCAGCAGCGAGGGAGACACCGGGGAGCTGTTTTTT.

The J gene is TRBJ2-7, the V gene TRBV6-5; 11 bases agree with TRBD1. The CDR3 is made up of 14 amino acids. The V gene end was trimmed by 6 bases and the J gene end by 4 bases; junction bases not matched to a gene: 5. CDR1 MNHEY and CDR2 SVGAGI come from the germline V gene. CDR3: CASSRGQGAYEQYF. CDR3 bases: TGTGCCAGCAGCCGCGGACAGGGGGCGTACGAGCAGTACTTC.

The CDR3 DNA sequence: TGCAGCGTTGAAGATCGGGGGACAGGGGATAATGAAAAACTGTTTTTT. Residues: CSVEDRGTGDNEKLFF. The rearrangement links TRBV29-1 to TRBJ1-4, with 10 positions matching TRBD1. From germline, CDR1 is SQVTM and CDR2 ANQGSEA. The CDR3 consists of 16 residues. The V segment lost 0 bases and the J segment 4 bases; nucleotides outside the gene matches: 5.

This clone was seen more than once but under ten times. The V call is TRBV5-1, the J call TRBJ1-1; D is ambiguous. V was cut by 5 bases and J by 2 bases, with 10 bases left in between. CDR3 length equals 13 residues. Germline CDR1 SGHRS, CDR2 YFSETQ. CDR3 loop: CASRPRGNTEAFF. The CDR3, as DNA: TGCGCCAGCAGACCCCGCGGAAACACTGAAGCTTTCTTT.

This clone was seen a single time. The chain carries TRBV6-1 and TRBJ1-2, with 8 bases matching TRBD1. V lost 5 bases, J lost 4 bases, and 3 bases stayed unmatched. Germline lookup yields CDR1 MNHNS and CDR2 SASEGT. The CDR3 covers 13 residues. The CDR3 DNA is TGTGCCAGCAGTCTCGACAGGGGCTATGGCTACACCTTC. It translates to CASSLDRGYGYTF.

The chain couples TRBV5-1 to TRBJ2-7; no definite D call. V was clipped by 0 bases and J by 0 bases, with 7 bases between them. The CDR3 is made up of 14 amino acids. Germline lookup yields CDR1 SGHRS and CDR2 YFSETQ. The CDR3 nucleotides read TGCGCCAGCAGCTTGGTTACGGGCTCCTACGAGCAGTACTTC. Protein sequence: CASSLVTGSYEQYF. Complete variable domain (other parts from reference TRBV5-1 and TRBJ2-7): KAGVTQTPRYLIKTRGQQVTLSCSPISGHRSVSWYQQTPGQGLQFLFEYFSETQRNKGNFPGRFSGRQFSNSRSEMNVSTLELGDSALYLCASSLVTGSYEQYFGPGTRLTVT.

In this sample, this clone turned up a few times. The chain links TRBV30 to TRBJ1-1, with TRBD1 as a possible D gene (5 bases). Germline assignment: CDR1 GTSNPN and CDR2 SVGIG (reference sequence). Trimming took 3 bases from V and 1 from J, leaving 9 bases between them. This CDR3 region has 13 residues. CDR3 amino acids: CAWRGAGNTEAFF. The CDR3 DNA is TGTGCCTGGAGAGGGGCAGGGAACACTGAAGCTTTCTTT.

The genes are TRBV29-1 and TRBJ2-2; D is possibly TRBD1 (5 bases). The CDR3 has 14 amino acids. V gave up 3 bases and J gave up 5 bases, with 13 bases separating them. Germline lookup yields CDR1 SQVTM and CDR2 ANQGSEA. The chain's CDR3 is CSVDGAGYTGELFF. The CDR3 DNA reads as TGCAGCGTTGATGGGGCAGGGTATACCGGGGAGCTGTTTTTT.

This rearrangement joins TRBV7-6 to TRBJ2-3; D is unclear. CDR1 and CDR2 (germline): SGHVS, FNYEAQ. Trimming took off 6 bases at V and 4 bases at J, with 5 bases between the two ends. The CDR3 is made up of 11 amino acids. CDR3 DNA sequence: TGTGCCAGCAGTGAGTCAGATACGCAGTATTTT. It yields the protein CASSESDTQYF.